This T cell receptor (beta chain) originates from a study of CD8+CD57+ T cells in acquired aplastic anemia. The CDR3 is made up of 17 amino acids. Germline V gene sequence: CDR1 MNHNS, CDR2 SASEGT. V dropped 6 bases and J dropped 9 bases, with 24 bases sitting between them. Researchers used genomic DNA as the template to profile TCR beta VDJ and CDR3. Each CDR3 protein is one row after TCRdb ran MiXCR on the reads. The sample contains 180,000 or so distinct CDR3 sequences, 46% of which appear only once. The sample consisted of sorted CD4+, CD8+, or CD8+CD57+ T cells (not recorded which) from PBMCs. The chain carries TRBV6-1 and TRBJ1-6; a possible D gene is TRBD1 (6 bases). The receptor's source is a human donor in good health. Here the CDR3 DNA reads TGTGCCAGCAGCTCGGACAGCTTTACCCTCGTTGGTTCACCCCTCCACTTT. Protein sequence: CASSSDSFTLVGSPLHF.